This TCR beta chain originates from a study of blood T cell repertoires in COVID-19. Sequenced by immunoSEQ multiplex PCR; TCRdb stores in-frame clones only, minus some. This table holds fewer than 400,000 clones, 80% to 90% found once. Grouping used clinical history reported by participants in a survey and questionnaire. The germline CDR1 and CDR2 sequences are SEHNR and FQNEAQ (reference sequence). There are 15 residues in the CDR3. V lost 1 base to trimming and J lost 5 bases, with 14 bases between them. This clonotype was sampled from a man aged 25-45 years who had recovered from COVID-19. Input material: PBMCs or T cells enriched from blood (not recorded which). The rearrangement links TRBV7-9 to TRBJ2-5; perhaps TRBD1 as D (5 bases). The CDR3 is CASSLVPQGSETQYF. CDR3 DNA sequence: TGTGCCAGCAGCTTAGTACCCCAGGGATCGGAGACCCAGTACTTC. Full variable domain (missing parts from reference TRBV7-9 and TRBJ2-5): DTGVSQNPRHKITKRGQNVTFRCDPISEHNRLYWYRQTLGQGPEFLTYFQNEAQLEKSRLLSDRFSAERPKGSFSTLEIQRTEQGDSAMYLCASSLVPQGSETQYFGPGTRLLVL.